The rows below give T cell receptor beta chains drawn from one sample of a study of blood T cell repertoires in COVID-19. Some clones are missing from TCRdb's copy, which holds only in-frame ones; the method was immunoSEQ multiplex PCR. The table records more than 300,000 clones, around nine tenths of them present only once. Input material: PBMCs or T cells enriched from blood (not recorded which). The source of these receptors is a woman aged 18-29 years who had recovered from COVID-19. The CDR3 runs from the conserved cysteine through the conserved F or W. Fields, in order: D gene, J gene, clone size, V gene, CDR3 DNA, CDR3 protein. D genes are given only for firm matches. Only part of the rows carry a size: once, few, many, or a class if the clone is expanded.

>.|TRBJ2-7|.|TRBV6-5
TGTGCCAGCATTAGAAGCGGCAACTCCTACGAGCAGTACTTC
CASIRSGNSYEQYF
>.|TRBJ1-2|.|TRBV5-4
TGTGCCAGCAGCGAAGGGACTCACAGCGCACACTATGGCTACACCTTC
CASSEGTHSAHYGYTF
>TRBD1|TRBJ1-1|.|TRBV7-6
TGTGCCAGCAGCTTGAAACAGGGGGCGAGTACTGAAGCTTTCTTT
CASSLKQGASTEAFF
>TRBD1|TRBJ1-5|.|TRBV5-1
TGCGCCAGCAGTCTTGGGACAGCAAGCAATCAGCCCCAGCATTTT
CASSLGTASNQPQHF
>.|TRBJ1-2|.|TRBV4-3
TGCGCCAGCAGCCAAGACAAGTCAGGGTTTGGCTATGGCTACACCTTC
CASSQDKSGFGYGYTF
>.|TRBJ2-1|.|TRBV5-1
TGCGCCAGCAGGCCCTCTCAGGGTAATGAGCAGTTCTTC
CASRPSQGNEQFF
>.|TRBJ1-4|.|TRBV15
TGTGCCACCAGCAGAGTCCCGCGGGATAATGAAAAACTGTTTTTT
CATSRVPRDNEKLFF
>TRBD1|TRBJ1-2|.|TRBV29-1
TGCAGCGTCGCCGGGACAGGGCATGGCTACACCTTC
CSVAGTGHGYTF
>TRBD1|TRBJ1-6|.|TRBV5-1
TGCGCCAGCAGCTTGGGTGGGACAGATAATTCACCCCTCCACTTT
CASSLGGTDNSPLHF
>.|TRBJ2-3|few|TRBV14
TGTGCCAGCAGTCCGACAGGCTCTACGCAGTATTTT
CASSPTGSTQYF
>TRBD1|TRBJ2-1|.|TRBV11-2
TGTGCCAGCAGATCCGGGACAGCCTCCTACAATGAGCAGTTCTTC
CASRSGTASYNEQFF
>TRBD2|TRBJ2-7|.|TRBV7-9
TGTGCCAGCAGTTCACTACGGGGGGGCTACGAGCAGTACTTC
CASSSLRGGYEQYF
>.|TRBJ2-7|.|TRBV6-5
TGTGCCAGCAGTTTCACAGATCCCTACGAGCAGTACTTC
CASSFTDPYEQYF
>TRBD1|TRBJ1-6|.|TRBV30
TGTGCCTGGGACAGGGGGCTCAATTCACCCCTCCACTTT
CAWDRGLNSPLHF